These 12 T cell receptor beta chains originate from one sample sequenced in a study of PD-1 blockade in classical Hodgkin lymphoma. Each of the patients experienced relapse following autologous stem cell transplantation, and their brentuximab vedotin exposure differed. Data came from immunoSEQ multiplex PCR; TCRdb stores just in-frame clones and leaves some out. There are about 98,000 clones in the sample; approximately 80% occur only once, and 16% lies in the top ten. The sequences come from peripheral blood mononuclear cells (PBMCs), collected before the second cycle of nivolumab. These receptors were collected from a human donor with classical Hodgkin lymphoma.

V is TRBV2 and J is TRBJ1-5; no clear D. The CDR3 totals 14 residues. Germline-derived CDR1 and CDR2 are SNHLY and FYNNEI. Trimming pared 1 base from V and 4 bases from J, leaving 8 bases between. The CDR3 nucleotides are TGTGCCAGCAGTGAAGATGGGGTAAATCAGCCCCAGCATTTT. As protein: CASSEDGVNQPQHF.

This clone has only a few counts. The chain links TRBV5-6 to TRBJ1-1, with a tentative D call TRBD1 (5 bases). Germline V gene data show CDR1 as SGHDT and CDR2 as YYEEEE. V was trimmed by 2 bases and J by 0 bases, leaving 8 bases between them. The CDR3 runs 14 residues. The CDR3 here is CASSFQGLNTEAFF. The CDR3 DNA reads TGTGCCAGCAGCTTTCAGGGATTGAACACTGAAGCTTTCTTT.

This clone was seen once. The chain links TRBV6-5 to TRBJ2-2; D is undetermined. Germline CDR1 and CDR2: MNHEY and SVGAGI. This CDR3 is built from 15 residues. V lost 0 bases and J lost 2, with 7 bases in between. The CDR3 DNA reads as TGTGCCAGCAGTTACTCCTTCGACAACACCGGGGAGCTGTTTTTT. Protein product: CASSYSFDNTGELFF.

The chain joins TRBV10-3 to TRBJ2-1; 11 bases line up with TRBD2. J gave up 9 bases and V 2 bases, and 15 bases lay outside the gene matches. Germline CDR1 is ENHRY and CDR2 is SYGVKD. This CDR3 has 18 residues. CDR3 nucleotide sequence: TGTGCCATCAGTGAGGGGGCGACTAGCGGGAAGGAGTGGGGTGAGCAGTTCTTC. Translated, it gives CAISEGATSGKEWGEQFF.

V usage is TRBV18 and J usage is TRBJ1-3; D is unclear. CDR1 is KGHSH and CDR2 is LQKENI in the germline V gene. The V gene lost 2 bases and the J gene lost 0 bases, with 8 bases spanning the gap. The CDR3 covers 15 residues. CDR3 nucleotide sequence: TGTGCCAGCTCACCAAGGACGCTCTCTGGAAACACCATATATTTT. This sequence encodes CASSPRTLSGNTIYF.

The chain carries TRBV5-8 and TRBJ2-5, with 7 bases identical to TRBD1. Unmatched junction bases numbered 6, after V lost 0 bases and J lost 4 bases. CDR3 length: 15 residues. The V gene's germline CDR1 is SGHTS and CDR2 YDEGEE. The CDR3 sequence is CASSLGRQGRETQYF. CDR3 bases: TGTGCCAGCAGCTTGGGACGACAGGGAAGAGAGACCCAGTACTTC.

The chain recombines TRBV10-3 with TRBJ2-4, with 11 bases lining up with TRBD1. Germline CDR1 is ENHRY and CDR2 is SYGVKD. The CDR3 has 17 residues. Unmatched junction bases numbered 14, after V lost 10 bases and J lost 3 bases. Here the CDR3 DNA reads TGTGCCACCGGACAGGGGGCCTCTCGAAATTTCAAAAACATTCAGTACTTC. This codes for CATGQGASRNFKNIQYF.

The rearrangement joins TRBV5-1 to TRBJ2-7; D unclear. This CDR3 is 15 amino acids long. The ends were cut back, 2 bases at V and 4 bases at J, with 16 bases in the middle. The germline V gene has CDR1 SGHRS and CDR2 YFSETQ. CDR3: CASSFGNSITYEQYF. CDR3 bases: TGCGCCAGCAGCTTTGGGAACTCCATTACTTACGAGCAGTACTTC.

The gene calls are TRBV10-3 and TRBJ2-3, with 7 nucleotides matching TRBD1. V dropped 5 bases and J dropped 2; count of bases not matched to a gene: 16. The CDR3 is 18 amino acids. Germline CDR1 is ENHRY and CDR2 is SYGVKD. The CDR3 DNA is TGTGCCATCAGTTCCCAGCGAGGGGGCTTGATTGACACAGATACGCAGTATTTT. As protein: CAISSQRGGLIDTDTQYF.

This chain uses TRBV19 with TRBJ1-5, with 9 bases matching TRBD1. V lost 7 bases and J lost 8; bases outside the gene matches: 9. This CDR3 has 14 residues. The germline CDR1 and CDR2 sequences are LNHDA and SQIVND (reference sequence). The CDR3: CASTVDRGKEPQHF. CDR3 nucleotides: TGTGCCAGTACTGTTGACAGGGGGAAAGAGCCCCAGCATTTT.

The V call is TRBV11-3, the J call TRBJ2-1; tentatively, D is TRBD2 (7 bases). This CDR3 comprises 13 residues. Trimming stripped 5 bases from V and 8 bases from J, with 13 bases between. Germline CDR1 is SGHNT and CDR2 is YENEEA. CDR3 region: CASSGPGGDEQFF. In DNA form, the CDR3 reads TGTGCCAGCAGCGGGCCGGGGGGCGATGAGCAGTTCTTC.

The rearrangement links TRBV18 to TRBJ1-2, with a possible D match to TRBD1 (6 bases). The ends were cut back, 3 bases at V and 6 bases at J, with 17 bases in the middle. Germline-derived CDR1 and CDR2 are KGHSH and LQKENI. The CDR3 covers 15 residues. The CDR3 sequence: CASSPSRGGGDGYTF. The CDR3 DNA follows: TGTGCCAGCTCACCCAGCAGGGGAGGTGGAGATGGCTACACCTTC.